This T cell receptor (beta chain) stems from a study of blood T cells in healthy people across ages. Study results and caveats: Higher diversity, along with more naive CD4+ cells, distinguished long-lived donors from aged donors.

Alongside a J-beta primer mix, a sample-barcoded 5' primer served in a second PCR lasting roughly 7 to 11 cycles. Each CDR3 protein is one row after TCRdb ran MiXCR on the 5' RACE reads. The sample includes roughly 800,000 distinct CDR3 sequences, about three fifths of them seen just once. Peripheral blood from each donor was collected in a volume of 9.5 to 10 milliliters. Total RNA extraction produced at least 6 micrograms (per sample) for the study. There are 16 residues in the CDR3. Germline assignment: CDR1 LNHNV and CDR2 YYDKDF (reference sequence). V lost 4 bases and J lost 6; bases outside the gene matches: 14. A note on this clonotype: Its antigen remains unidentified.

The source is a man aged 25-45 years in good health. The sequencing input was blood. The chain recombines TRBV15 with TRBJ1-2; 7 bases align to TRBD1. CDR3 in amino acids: CATSTRLDRRRDGYTF. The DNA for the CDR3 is TGTGCCACCAGCACGCGCCTGGACAGGAGAAGGGATGGCTACACCTTC.